A single sample gave rise to the 3 T cell receptor beta chains below, sequenced in a study of T cells in Graves' hyperthyroidism and ophthalmopathy. It was RNA transcripts that yielded the amplified TCR beta CDR3 regions. When the TCR CDR3 underwent first-round RT-PCR, the HTBI primer set was used. TCRdb reprocessed the multiplex PCR reads with MiXCR, giving one entry per CDR3 protein. The sample lists fewer than 550,000 distinct CDR3 sequences; roughly a quarter were seen once. The sequencing input was blood. These receptors were obtained from a woman aged 25-40 years with Graves' ophthalmopathy.

In its sample, this clonotype was seen many times. V and J are TRBV7-2 and TRBJ2-5, with no clear D. The length of the CDR3 is 15 residues. Germline V gene sequence: CDR1 SGHTA, CDR2 FQGNSA. With 0 bases removed from V and 0 bases from J, the gap between germline ends came to 8 bases. CDR3 sequence reads: CASSLAGGYQETQYF. DNA for the CDR3: TGTGCCAGCAGCTTAGCGGGCGGTTACCAAGAGACCCAGTACTTC.

This clonotype has at least ten counts. V gene TRBV12-3 or TRBV12-4 combines with J gene TRBJ1-2, with 7 bases lining up with TRBD1. The CDR3 has 16 amino acids. J gave up 8 bases and V 5 bases, and 17 bases lay outside the gene matches. CDR3 loop: CASSHLPGTATKGYTF. CDR3 nucleotides: TGTGCCAGCAGTCACCTGCCCGGGACAGCGACGAAAGGCTACACCTTC.

V usage is TRBV6-5 and J usage is TRBJ2-5; D unresolved. This CDR3 spans 13 amino acids. CDR1 and CDR2 from the germline V gene are MNHEY and SVGAGI. Trimming left V 7 bases short and J 4 bases short, with 13 bases between. CDR3: CASISPAPETQYF. The CDR3 bases are TGTGCCAGCATTTCCCCCGCCCCAGAGACCCAGTACTTC.